This TCR beta chain derives from a study of blood T cells in healthy people across ages (dated by TCRdb to about 2015). A note on the overall study: In model experiments, template switching captured about one uniquely barcoded TCR beta cDNA molecule for every two T cells. To track age-related changes in TCR beta repertoire diversity, the study relied on deep sequencing normalized with unique cDNA molecular identifiers. To avoid experimental bias, donors of different ages were spread randomly across the sequencing lanes. For two donors (one aged 18 to 29 and one aged 80 or older), the study analyzed two additional independent replicas of 1 million unique cDNA reads from the same blood draw. Donors were grouped into four age groups: young (average roughly 15 years), middle-aged (less than 40), aged (approximately 67) and long-lived (just over 80).

This clonotype has a handful of counts. Its specific antigen is unknown. The sample holds no much larger clone one base away, and base qualities are not on file. The library was obtained by 5' RACE. The sequencer listed for this sample is Illumina HiSeq 2500. The second PCR ran for about 7 to 11 cycles and used a J-beta primer mix along with a sample-barcoded 5' primer. A unique molecular identifier was introduced onto each TCR beta cDNA molecule by a template-switch 5' adaptor carrying 12 random nucleotides. Each sample yielded at least 2.5 million CDR3-containing paired-end reads. First-strand cDNA was synthesized from all RNA with the Mint cDNA synthesis kit, primed by a TRBC-specific oligonucleotide. All cDNA was treated with uracil-DNA glycosylase and then went through a first 18-cycle PCR with the universal primers M1SS and BC2_uni_R. The authors' pipeline ran thus. For normalization, 1 million high-quality reads, each with a distinct molecular identifier, were randomly selected from each sample. Reads with shared molecular identifiers were discarded instead of being binned into consensus sequences. MiTCR, with a Q25 quality threshold and the strictest error-elimination algorithm, was used for CDR3 identification, clonotype clustering and error correction. A nonparametric unseen species model with Euler transformation was used to estimate a lower bound on total TCR beta diversity. In TCRdb, the public reads were trimmed at Q25 with fastp and aligned with MiXCR, with productive beta chains retained. Every CDR3 protein is listed once, alongside the most common genes and DNA of its rows. These V and J calls are TCRdb output, not the study's own analysis. For this sample there are some 860,000 distinct CDR3 sequences; about 56% appear just once. The ten largest make up roughly 26% of the sample.

Overall study outcomes, separate from this receptor: Observed TCR beta diversity per million T cells fell roughly linearly with age, and a significant reduction was already apparent by age about 43. The long-lived group showed more naive CD4+ T cells, fewer expanded clones and increased TCR diversity than the aged group, suggesting age selection. The percentage of naive T cells measured by flow cytometry correlated strongly with observed TCR beta diversity. Total diversity estimates from one million sequenced T cells were considered lower bounds and underestimates. Donor CMV infection status was unknown, potentially confounding age-related changes in expanded clonotypes. Since profiling was done on bulk unsorted PBMCs, naive and antigen-experienced compartments could not be conclusively compared.

Systemically healthy Caucasian individuals from Russia, some 38 in total and aged roughly 6 to 100 years, were included as donors. Each donor gave about 10 milliliters of peripheral blood, drawn into EDTA-treated Vacutainer tubes. Ficoll-Paque density-gradient centrifugation was used to isolate PBMCs, with at least 6 million per sample. Total RNA was extracted from PBMCs with Trizol reagent, with at least 5.5 micrograms obtained per sample. For every donor, an aliquot of PBMCs went through flow cytometry to measure the percentages of naive CD45RAhigh/CD27high T cells. CDR1 and CDR2 (SGHTA, FQGNSA) derive from the germline V gene. V loses 5 bases of germline sequence and J loses 2 bases, and the interval between the two ends is 13 bases. From the cysteine through the phenylalanine, the CDR3 covers 14 amino acids. CDR3 DNA is the only sequence kept; it has 42 bases, read in frame from the first base.

The sequence joins TRBV7-2 to TRBJ2-7; confidence is insufficient to name the D gene. Sequences were obtained from blood. The receptor's source is a middle-aged man in good health. The DNA sequence is given as TGTGCCAGCAGCGCTATCTTGGGAACCTACGAGCAGTACTTC. Its coded protein is CASSAILGTYEQYF.